A selection of T cell receptor beta chains follows, all from one sample in a study of blood T cells in healthy people across ages. Each CDR3 protein gets one entry after TCRdb re-called the 5' RACE reads with MiXCR. The sample lists hundreds of thousands of distinct CDR3 sequences, 58% seen once, with 20% to 25% in the top ten. The sample taken for sequencing was blood. The receptors come from a man aged 30 to 39 in good health. Both conserved end residues are part of each CDR3. A D gene is named only where the DNA matches it firmly. Size values are once, few and many counts, or a class for expanded clones, and some rows have none.

D gene	clone size	J gene	V gene	CDR3 DNA	CDR3 protein
TRBD1	NA	TRBJ1-1	TRBV15	TGTGCCACCAGCAGAGATAGGGACAGGGGGACTGAAGCTTTCTTT	CATSRDRDRGTEAFF
TRBD1	NA	TRBJ2-5	TRBV6-1	TGTGCCAGCTCTGACAGGGGGCTGAAAGAGACCCAGTACTTC	CASSDRGLKETQYF
NA	NA	TRBJ1-3	TRBV7-9	TGTGCCAGCAGCGCAAAACAGGGTCTATCCATATATTTT	CASSAKQGLSIYF
NA	NA	TRBJ1-2	TRBV20-1	TGCAGTGCTAGAGGGCCCCGGGGGGGAGAGTATGGCTACACCTTC	CSARGPRGGEYGYTF
NA	NA	TRBJ2-4	TRBV12-3/TRBV12-4	TGTGCCAGCAGTGAACCCTCTGAAGGGTTGTACATTCAGTACTTC	CASSEPSEGLYIQYF
NA	many	TRBJ2-5	TRBV28	TGTGCCAGCAGTTTTGTGGGGGGAGAGACCCAGTACTTC	CASSFVGGETQYF
NA	once	TRBJ2-1	TRBV2	TGTGCCAGCAGTGCAAGAATTGAGCAGTTCTTC	CASSARIEQFF
NA	few	TRBJ2-5	TRBV20-1	TGCAGTGCTAGTTCACAGGGGACCCAGTACTTC	CSASSQGTQYF
TRBD2	NA	TRBJ2-1	TRBV6-1	TGTGCCAGCAGTGAAACTAGCGGGACGAGCTCCTACAATGAGCAGTTCTTC	CASSETSGTSSYNEQFF
NA	NA	TRBJ2-3	TRBV7-2	TGTGCCAGCTCACAACTACAGGGATACGGGGATACGCAGTATTTT	CASSQLQGYGDTQYF
NA	NA	TRBJ2-7	TRBV6-2/TRBV6-3	TGTGCCAGCAATGAGATTGGTCTCGAGCAGTACTTC	CASNEIGLEQYF
NA	NA	TRBJ2-6	TRBV7-2	TGTGCCAGCAGCCCAAAAGGTAGTTCCTCTGGGGCCAACGTCCTGACTTTC	CASSPKGSSSGANVLTF
NA	NA	TRBJ2-7	TRBV29-1	TGCAGCGTTGACGGGGAGAGCTCCTACGAGCAGTACTTC	CSVDGESSYEQYF
NA	NA	TRBJ1-4	TRBV28	TGTGCCAGCAGTTTATCCCAGGGTGTTGGAAAACTGTTTTTT	CASSLSQGVGKLFF
TRBD1	few	TRBJ2-7	TRBV5-1	TGCGCCAGCAGCTTTGGACAGGGGGACGAGCAGTACTTC	CASSFGQGDEQYF
TRBD2	NA	TRBJ2-1	TRBV3-1	TGTGCCAGCAGCCGCCCAGGAGCGGGGAGTTTCTACAATGAGCAGTTCTTC	CASSRPGAGSFYNEQFF
NA	many	TRBJ1-2	TRBV7-9	TGTGCCAGCAGCTTAGGGGGTAACTATGGCTACACCTTC	CASSLGGNYGYTF
NA	NA	TRBJ1-6	TRBV15	TGTGCCACCAGCAGAGATGGGGAGGCCCTTTACCCCCCCCACTTT	CATSRDGEALYPPHF
NA	NA	TRBJ1-4	TRBV15	TGTGCCACCAGCGGTCCCCTTGGTGCGTCGGGAACTAATGAAAAACTGTTTTTT	CATSGPLGASGTNEKLFF
TRBD1	NA	TRBJ2-3	TRBV19	TGTGCCAGTAGTATAGATAGGGGGCGGGCAGATACGCAGTATTTT	CASSIDRGRADTQYF
NA	NA	TRBJ2-3	TRBV24-1	TGTGCCACCAGTGACAGGGCCGGAGATCCCACAGATACGCGGTATTTT	CATSDRAGDPTDTRYF
NA	NA	TRBJ2-5	TRBV11-2	TGTGCCAGCAGCTTATCTACTTGGGACTTCCAAGAGACCCAGTACTTT	CASSLSTWDFQETQYF
TRBD1	NA	TRBJ2-6	TRBV20-1	TGCAGTGCCCTCTCAGCGGGACAGGGAAGCTCTGGGGCCAACGTCCTGACTTTC	CSALSAGQGSSGANVLTF
TRBD1	few	TRBJ2-1	TRBV5-1	TGCGCCAGCAGCATAGGGGACAGGGGTCCCTACAATGAGCAGTTCTTC	CASSIGDRGPYNEQFF
NA	NA	TRBJ2-3	TRBV11-2	TGTGCCAGCAGCTTATTATCCAGACCCATCACAGGTACGCAGTATTTT	CASSLLSRPITGTQYF
NA	NA	TRBJ2-7	TRBV24-1	TGTGCCACCAGTGGTTCGACGGACCCGGTATACGAGCAGTACTTC	CATSGSTDPVYEQYF
NA	NA	TRBJ1-1	TRBV19	TGTGCCAGTAGTAGAGTTTGGGGGACTGAAGCTTTCTTT	CASSRVWGTEAFF
NA	few	TRBJ2-4	TRBV29-1	TGCAGCGCGAAAAGACCAGGAGAAAACATTCAGTACTTC	CSAKRPGENIQYF
NA	NA	TRBJ2-7	TRBV7-2	TGTGCCAGCAGCTTACCGGACGGGGTTGACGACGAGCAGTACTTC	CASSLPDGVDDEQYF
NA	NA	TRBJ1-2	TRBV7-2	TGTGCCAGCAGCTTAGGCGGGGTGCGGGGCTACACCTTC	CASSLGGVRGYTF
NA	NA	TRBJ2-5	TRBV2	TGTGCCAGCAGTGGACAGATAGGCGCGGAGACCCAGTACTTC	CASSGQIGAETQYF
NA	NA	TRBJ1-5	TRBV27	TGTGCCAGCAGTTTATCACGGCGCTCCGATCAGCCCCAGCATTTT	CASSLSRRSDQPQHF
TRBD2	NA	TRBJ2-1	TRBV12-3/TRBV12-4	TGTGCCAGCAGCTATAGCGGGGGGGCCCCCTACAATGAGCAGTTCTTC	CASSYSGGAPYNEQFF
NA	NA	TRBJ2-7	TRBV20-1	TGCAGTGCAGAGCAGGGGACTAATGAGCAGTACTTC	CSAEQGTNEQYF
NA	NA	TRBJ2-1	TRBV5-1	TGCGCCAGCAGCCCTACATCCCCCTCCAATGAGCAGTTCTTC	CASSPTSPSNEQFF
NA	NA	TRBJ2-6	TRBV9	TGTGCCAGCAGCGTATACAGGGACCCTCTGGGGGCCAACGTCCTGACTTTC	CASSVYRDPLGANVLTF
NA	NA	TRBJ2-3	TRBV21-1	TGTGCCAGCAGCAATCCCCTACCTAATTCCTACACAGATACGCAGTATTTT	CASSNPLPNSYTDTQYF
NA	NA	TRBJ1-1	TRBV18	TGTGCCAGCTCATCCCAAGTGGGTGAAGCTTTCTTT	CASSSQVGEAFF
NA	NA	TRBJ1-4	TRBV9	TGTGCCAGCAGCGGAGTTAATGAAAAACTGTTTTTT	CASSGVNEKLFF
NA	NA	TRBJ1-6	TRBV7-2	TGTGCCAGCAGCTTAGTAAGGGGCCTCAATTCACCCCTCCACTTT	CASSLVRGLNSPLHF
NA	NA	TRBJ1-4	TRBV7-9	TGTGCCAGCGGCTTAGCCGAGGGTTTTATGGACGAAAAACTGTTTTTT	CASGLAEGFMDEKLFF
NA	many	TRBJ2-5	TRBV29-1	TGCAGCGTTGTAGAAGGAGAGACCCAGTACTTC	CSVVEGETQYF
TRBD2	once	TRBJ2-7	TRBV10-2	TGCGCCAACAGTGCCCGACTAGCGGGGACCTACGAGCAGTACTTC	CANSARLAGTYEQYF
TRBD2	NA	TRBJ2-1	TRBV2	TGTGCCAGCAGAGTGGGGTCTAGCGGGAGAGAGAATGAGCAGTTCTTC	CASRVGSSGRENEQFF
TRBD2	NA	TRBJ2-1	TRBV20-1	TGCAGTGCTAGATCCAGGGGACTAGCGGGACGCACATTTCAGTTCTTC	CSARSRGLAGRTFQFF
NA	NA	TRBJ2-1	TRBV10-3	TGTGCCATCAGTGGGGGCCAGGGGAATCCCTACAATATCGAGCAGTTCTTC	CAISGGQGNPYNIEQFF
NA	few	TRBJ2-7	TRBV29-1	TGCAGCGTTATACCTGGCGTCACACTTGGTTCCGAGCAGTACTTC	CSVIPGVTLGSEQYF
NA	NA	TRBJ1-1	TRBV13	TGTGCCAGCAGCACGGGACGGGCGAACACTGAAGCTTTCTTT	CASSTGRANTEAFF
TRBD2	NA	TRBJ2-7	TRBV7-2	TGTGCCAGCAGCCGAATAGCGGGCGAGCAGTACTTC	CASSRIAGEQYF
TRBD1	NA	TRBJ2-3	TRBV15	TGTGCCACCAGCGCCACCACAGGGGGAGATACGCAGTATTTT	CATSATTGGDTQYF
NA	few	TRBJ2-7	TRBV19	TGTGCCAGTCAACCCCATAGGAGCTCCTACGAGCAGTACTTC	CASQPHRSSYEQYF
TRBD1	few	TRBJ2-1	TRBV28	TGTGCCAGCAGTTTAGAGCACAGGGGAAGGGATGAGCAGTTCTTC	CASSLEHRGRDEQFF
TRBD1	NA	TRBJ2-7	TRBV12-3/TRBV12-4	TGTGCCAGCAGTCCAGGACAGGGTTGGCAGCAGTACTTC	CASSPGQGWQQYF
NA	NA	TRBJ2-5	TRBV15	TGTGCCACCAGCAGAGATCGATCCGGGGGGCAGACCCAGTACTTC	CATSRDRSGGQTQYF
NA	NA	TRBJ1-4	TRBV6-2/TRBV6-3	TGTGCCAGCACCCGAGTAGGTCATGAAAAACTGTTTTTT	CASTRVGHEKLFF
NA	NA	TRBJ1-1	TRBV12-3/TRBV12-4	TGTGCCAGCAGTTCTCTCAGGGTCGCGGGTACTGAAGCTTTCTTT	CASSSLRVAGTEAFF
TRBD2	NA	TRBJ2-1	TRBV27	TGTGCCAGCAGTTTACGACTGGGACTAGCGGCGAATGAGCAGTTCTTC	CASSLRLGLAANEQFF
TRBD1	NA	TRBJ2-5	TRBV28	TGTGCCAGCACTGCTTCCTCGGGACAGGGGGATCACGAGACCCAGTACTTC	CASTASSGQGDHETQYF
TRBD1	few	TRBJ1-1	TRBV29-1	TGCAGCGTTATTACCGGGACAGGGCGCACTGAAGCTTTCTTT	CSVITGTGRTEAFF
NA	NA	TRBJ2-7	TRBV6-2/TRBV6-3	TGTGCCAGTAGAGCAACCCTAGCGAACGACGAGCAGTACTTC	CASRATLANDEQYF